The T cell receptor beta chain described here comes from a study of shared clonotypes between healthy human individuals. Findings of the study overall: Clonotype sharing across donors was expected to vary with sequencing depth.

Germline assignment: CDR1 MGHRA and CDR2 YSYEKL. After removal of 2 bases from V and 4 bases from J, the junction contained 10 bases not matched to a gene. CDR3 size: 16 residues. Using immunoSEQ multiplex PCR, the repertoire was profiled, and TCRdb retains in-frame clones only, with some absent. The sample has about 2.3 million clones; approximately 93% are singletons. Details on this clone: What it binds is unknown.

Sequencing was performed on naive CD4+ T cells from PBMCs. The subset: CD45RA+ positively selected. This receptor was taken from a man between 18 and 35 years old in good health. Some clones in this sample may be carry-over from other donors' samples. This chain connects TRBV4-1 to TRBJ1-2; 7 bases are a match to TRBD1. CDR3 nucleotides: TGCGCCAGCAGCCAAAGCGGAGGGGGCCCGCTCTATGGCTACACCTTC. Protein sequence: CASSQSGGGPLYGYTF.